This TCR beta chain was observed in a study of cytomegalovirus exposure and HLA in healthy donors. The study, taken as a whole, reports: Whilst most TCR sequences proved rare, a subset of public TCRs occurred across many donors. One cluster of highly shared sequence variants probably arose as a sequencing artifact. The authors assumed roughly uniform sequencing depth across donors for presence/absence analyses. More clonal expansion characterized HLA-associated TCR beta chains than equally common others in a later analysis.

It was with 60 Vbeta and 13 Jbeta primers that the PCR ran. The table came from immunoSEQ multiplex PCR; TCRdb's copy has only in-frame clones and leaves some out. This sample yields approximately 140,000 clones, of which 60% to 85% are seen a single time; just under 6.5% belongs to the top ten. V gave up 3 bases and J gave up 6 bases, with 14 bases separating them. The CDR3 has 14 residues. CDR1 KGHSH and CDR2 LQKENI come from the germline V gene. Comment on this clone: The antigen is not known. The final CDR3 position lacks the conserved phenylalanine or tryptophan, pointing to a likely read error.

Sequencing was done on a sample of PBMCs. This clonotype was obtained from a man aged 50 to 60 in good health and CMV-seropositive. V is TRBV18 and J is TRBJ1-2; D may be TRBD1 (5 bases). The CDR3 nucleotides are TGTGCCAGCTCACCCTCCAACAGGCCCGATGGCTACACCCTC. Translation: CASSPSNRPDGYTL.